This T cell receptor beta chain comes out of a study of blood T cell repertoires in COVID-19. CDR3 length: 15 residues. V lost 5 bases and J lost 2; bases outside the gene matches: 4. Germline V lookup: CDR1 SGHTA, CDR2 FQGNSA. How the authors handled the data: Scientists estimated how many nucleated cells there were by amplifying reference gene primers. Measured with immunoSEQ multiplex PCR; TCRdb has only the in-frame clones, and not every one. The DNA gave D and trimming, while V, J and clone size come from that table. Of over 10,000 clones in the sample, roughly 93% were seen once. The sample consisted of peripheral blood. This TCR came from a human donor in a cohort sampled during active COVID-19. The chain is built from TRBV7-2 and TRBJ2-1, with TRBD1 identical over 9 bases. The DNA for the CDR3 is TGTGCCAGCAGCCCGGACAGGGGCCCCTACAATGAGCAGTTCTTC. Translated, it gives CASSPDRGPYNEQFF. Full variable domain (missing parts from reference TRBV7-2 and TRBJ2-1): GAGVSQSPSNKVTEKGKDVELRCDPISGHTALYWYRQSLGQGLEFLIYFQGNSAPDKSGLPSDRFSAERTGGSVSTLTIQRTQQEDSAVYLCASSPDRGPYNEQFFGPGTRLTVL.